This TCR beta chain was profiled in a study of Graves' ophthalmopathy and Graves' hyperthyroidism (dated by TCRdb to between 2017 and 2018). As for the study more broadly: Peripheral blood was collected at initial diagnosis, prior to any treatment. TCR beta repertoire signatures were used to distinguish Graves' ophthalmopathy from Graves' hyperthyroidism and to predict progression to ophthalmopathy. Following sample collection, hyperthyroidism patients were given methimazole at a starting dose of 30 mg daily, and ophthalmopathy patients were given high-dose intravenous methylprednisolone. To explore V-J signatures that separate ophthalmopathy from hyperthyroidism, a discovery set of about a hundred patients was enrolled, consisting of fewer than 45 with ophthalmopathy and some 56 with stable hyperthyroidism. In total, 135 blood samples were TCR-sequenced: fewer than 50 ophthalmopathy, some 80 hyperthyroidism and some 17 hyperthyroidism-to-ophthalmopathy patients. The independent validation cohort included 18 to 20 hyperthyroidism patients plus 17 patients who later progressed from hyperthyroidism to ophthalmopathy. In more than five hyperthyroidism patients, the T-cell repertoires found in thyroid tissue were compared with those found in blood.

For repertoire sequencing, TCR beta CDR3 regions were amplified from RNA transcripts. The first round of RT-PCR was done with HTBI primers and the Qiagen OneStep RT-PCR kit, and was followed by a second round of multiplex PCR, then size selection and purification. Libraries were sequenced on an Illumina HiSeq2000 using paired-end 100 bp reads. As for the authors' bioinformatics: SOAPnuke was used to process the reads, removing any read that contained adapters or uncalled bases, had a mean Phred below 15, or lacked an exact match to the constant primer or identifier. COPE v1.2.5 was used to merge the high-quality paired reads. Clonotypes were defined as unique nucleotide sequences and were aligned to IMGT TRB V, D and J references using MiTCR v1.1. The analysis was limited to V-J combinations with a frequency above 0.0001, which together covered more than 98% of repertoires. For each V-J combination, a TCR clonal expansion and chaos score was defined as F50 clonal expansion divided by the chaos observed in the TCRdist matrix. Welch's t-statistics and random forest were used to reduce the features to 10 to 15 V-J combinations, which were then used as input to a naive Bayes classifier. The similarity between thyroid and blood repertoires was quantified using the Morisita-Horn index. TCRdb handled the public reads itself, with Q25 trimming in fastp and clone calling in MiXCR, and kept productive beta chains. Rows are unified per CDR3 protein, each entry keeping the most common DNA and genes. The V and J calls, along with clone size, are taken from TCRdb and not from the paper's own processing. The sample records about 660,000 distinct CDR3 sequences, roughly two fifths of which are singletons. The ten largest clonotypes hold 3% to 4% of the sample.

Patients with ophthalmopathy had moderately to severely active disease, with a Clinical Activity Score of 3 or more, a NOSPECS grade of 4 or more, and a disease duration of less than 3 months. Patients were excluded if they had other autoimmune diseases, uncontrolled infections, pregnancy or lactation. Diagnosis relied on clinical symptoms, serum thyroxine, TRAb, thyroid ultrasound and orbital computed tomography. PBMCs were isolated from 10 ml of fresh peripheral blood by Ficoll-Paque density gradient centrifugation. Total RNA was extracted using Trizol reagent, and RNA quality was checked on an Agilent 2100 Bioanalyzer. Concerning this clonotype: Its antigen is not yet known. It has no much larger one-base neighbor in the sample; base qualities were not kept.

V is pruned by 6 bases and J by 3 bases, leaving 10 bases of the junction without a gene match. The CDR3 holds 16 amino acids from the cysteine to the phenylalanine. Of all the DNA, just the CDR3 is kept, 48 bases in frame from base 1. According to the germline V gene, CDR1 reads SNHLY and CDR2 reads FYNNEI. Study-wide conclusions, independent of this receptor: Sample size was not predetermined statistically, and investigators were not blinded to group allocation. In validation, the model predicted ophthalmopathy progression with about 71% sensitivity and roughly 72% specificity; eleven to twelve predicted patients were CT-confirmed with GO in a median of around 6 months. Most of the expanded thyroid clonotypes with a frequency above 0.001 were also detected in blood, and it was suggested that the thyroid immune response may be reflected by blood repertoires. In cross-validation, the 13-signature model distinguished ophthalmopathy from stable hyperthyroidism with 85% to 90% sensitivity and around 81% specificity, and in the test set the corresponding values were roughly 80% and 76%.

This receptor was obtained from an adult man with Graves' ophthalmopathy. The chain uses TRBV2 and TRBJ1-5; TRBD1 fits 8 bases in the junction. Specimen: peripheral blood. The DNA reads as follows: TGTGCCAGCAGACTCCAGGGGGCGGTAGTCAATCAGCCCCAGCATTTT. It is translated as CASRLQGAVVNQPQHF.